This T cell receptor (beta chain) was recovered during a study of control samples from healthy donors and cancer patients. In this sample, this clone turned up a few times. An end of the junction differs from the germline gene, which may be a read error. Assay: immunoSEQ multiplex PCR; the TCRdb copy retains only in-frame clones and omits some. The table has over 100,000 clones, more than 90% seen once. Sequencing was done on a sample of blood. The clonotype originates from a man aged 18 to 35 in good health.

CDR3 region: CASCDKENSPLHF. Written as DNA, the CDR3 is TGTGCCAGCTGTGACAAGGAGAATTCACCCCTCCACTTT. The rearrangement uses TRBV6-1 and TRBJ1-6, with D unclear. From germline, CDR1 is MNHNS and CDR2 SASEGT. This CDR3 is 13 amino acids long.